This TCR beta chain was captured by sequencing in a study of shared clonotypes between healthy human individuals. This clone was recorded a few times. Antigen: not known. Generated by immunoSEQ multiplex PCR, the TCRdb table keeps only in-frame clones and is missing some. The data show roughly 1,100,000 clones, 65% to 75% seen once. General study findings and limits: Clonotype sharing among the donors was expected to vary with sequencing depth. Several donors had around 5.2% of their naive CD4 clonotypes in common. At large depth, rarefaction still showed sorted-subset sequencing to be incomplete.

J gave up 7 bases and V 2 bases, and 6 bases lay outside the gene matches. The CDR3 runs to 15 residues. Germline CDR1 GTSNPN, CDR2 SVGIG (reference sequence). Sequencing was done on a sample of memory CD4+ T cells sorted from blood. Described subset: CD45RA-negative fraction. The chain combines TRBV30 with TRBJ1-6; TRBD1 agrees at 9 bases. The source is a man younger than 30 in good health. CDR3 amino acids: CAWSPGQGWNSPLHF. The CDR3 bases are TGTGCCTGGAGTCCCGGACAGGGGTGGAATTCACCCCTCCACTTT.